This TCR beta chain was captured by sequencing in a study of shared clonotypes between healthy human individuals. Background on the study: Researchers assigned three CD4 naive, three CD4 memory, two CD8 naive and one CD8 memory plate to each donor.

This CDR3 is built from 14 residues. V lost 4 bases and J lost 0, with 10 bases in between. Per the germline V gene, CDR1 is SGHVS and CDR2 is FQNEAQ. As concerns this clone: Its antigen is as yet unknown.

Study-level findings and limits: Clonotypes which were not shared had lower generation probabilities than clonotypes that all four donors shared. Generally, naive subsets (rather than memory subsets) showed larger estimated richness.

Data came from immunoSEQ multiplex PCR; TCRdb stores just in-frame clones and leaves some out. The sample consists of about 2 million clones, 90% to 95% of them appearing once. The clonotype was recovered from a man between 18 and 29 years old in good health. The V gene is TRBV7-8, the J gene TRBJ2-7; D is ambiguous. Sequenced: naive CD4+ T cells sorted from blood. Described subset: CD45RA+ positively selected. In nucleotides, the CDR3 is TGTGCCAGCAGCTGGCACGGCAGCTCCTACGAGCAGTACTTC. Amino acids: CASSWHGSSYEQYF.